This T cell receptor beta chain was retrieved from a study of blood T cell repertoires in COVID-19. The overall study: Samples came from the United States, Italy and Spain, spanning acute and convalescent COVID-19. Sources were T cells, B-cell-depleted T cells, or PBMCs; the material itself was cDNA or gDNA.

Patients in Seattle were enrolled during active infection, then followed longitudinally. The CDR3 is 14 amino acids. Trimming at V came to 5 bases and at J to 1 base, leaving 4 bases not matched to a gene. Per the germline V gene, CDR1 is SEHNR and CDR2 is FQNEAQ (reference sequence). Source study methods: By means of reference gene primer amplification, nucleated cell counts were estimated. Assay: immunoSEQ multiplex PCR; the TCRdb copy retains only in-frame clones and omits some. V and J calls and clone size are copied from that table; D and trimming were computed from the DNA. The table lists under 200,000 clones, more than 75% of them singletons, with around 0.6% in the top ten. This clone appeared a single time. Other DNA sequences in the sample encode the same CDR3.

This receptor was taken from a man in his sixties with COVID-19, enrolled during active disease. The specimen sequenced was peripheral blood. This rearrangement joins TRBV7-9 to TRBJ1-1, with 7 bases matching TRBD1. This CDR3 is CASSEGTANTEAFF. The CDR3 region has the DNA TGTGCCAGCAGCGAAGGGACAGCGAACACTGAAGCTTTCTTT.